This is a list of T cell receptor beta chains from one sample in a study of identifying expanded T cells in peripheral blood. Repertoires were generated with immunoSEQ multiplex PCR, while TCRdb's copy carries only in-frame clones and drops some. The sample contains 100,000 or so clones, about 91% of which appear only once. Sequenced material: blood. Receptor source: a person aged 18-69 years in good health. CDR3s include the opening cysteine and the closing phenylalanine or tryptophan. D genes are given only for firm matches. Rows give clone size only sometimes, using once, few, many, or a class for an expanded clone.

V	J	size	D	DNA	CDR3
TRBV12-1	TRBJ1-1	-	-	TGTGCCAGCAGCTCCGACAGGGCAGACACTGAAGCTTTCTTT	CASSSDRADTEAFF
TRBV7-6	TRBJ1-4	once	-	TGTGCCAGCAGCAAATCGGACTCCTGGGGAGAAAAACTGTTTTTT	CASSKSDSWGEKLFF
TRBV18	TRBJ2-3	-	-	TGTGCCAGCTCACCTCGGGGGGCAGGCACAGATACGCAGTATTTT	CASSPRGAGTDTQYF
TRBV5-1	TRBJ2-5	few	-	TGCGCCAGCAGCTTGAACAACCAACGGGAGACCCAGTACTTC	CASSLNNQRETQYF
TRBV9	TRBJ2-5	once	-	TGTGCCAGCAGCGTAGACGCGCAAGAGACCCAGTACTTC	CASSVDAQETQYF
TRBV30	TRBJ1-6	-	-	TGTGCCCGTTCCACAGACTATAATTCACCCCTCCACTTT	CARSTDYNSPLHF
TRBV7-2	TRBJ2-3	once	-	TGTGCCAGCGGCCTGGGCGGCCTCACAGATACGCAGTATTTT	CASGLGGLTDTQYF
TRBV5-6	TRBJ2-7	-	TRBD2	TGTGCCAGCAGCCCCCCCGGACTAGCGGGACCCTACGAGCAGTACTTC	CASSPPGLAGPYEQYF
TRBV6-1	TRBJ1-2	-	TRBD1	TGTGCCAGCAGTGAAGAAGGGACAGACTACTATGGCTACACCTTC	CASSEEGTDYYGYTF
TRBV18	TRBJ1-1	-	-	TGTGCCAGCTCCCAAGGGAGTGACACTGAAGCTTTCTTT	CASSQGSDTEAFF
TRBV5-1	TRBJ2-3	-	TRBD2	TGCGCCAGCAGCTTAGATCGGTCGTTAGCGGGCTCAGATACGCAGTATTTT	CASSLDRSLAGSDTQYF
TRBV19	TRBJ2-5	-	-	TGTGCCAGTAGTATATCCGGAGGAGGGGGTGTAGAGACCCAGTACTTC	CASSISGGGGVETQYF
TRBV7-9	TRBJ2-1	once	-	TGTGCCAGCAGCTTAGAGGGTCCGGGCGATGAGCAGTTCTTC	CASSLEGPGDEQFF
TRBV6-5	TRBJ2-7	-	TRBD1	TGTGCCAGCAGTTACCGGGACAGGGGCTACGAGCAGTACTTC	CASSYRDRGYEQYF
TRBV28	TRBJ2-7	-	-	TGTGCCAGCAGTTTAGTGGCGGGTGCCGCCTACGAGCAGTACTTC	CASSLVAGAAYEQYF
TRBV6-6	TRBJ2-3	-	-	TGTGCCAGCAGTCTTGTCGAGGACAGCACAGATACGCAGTATTTT	CASSLVEDSTDTQYF
TRBV2	TRBJ1-5	-	TRBD1	TGTGCCAGCAGTGACCTCAGGGGGAGCAATCAGCCCCAGCATTTT	CASSDLRGSNQPQHF
TRBV19	TRBJ2-5	-	-	TGTGCCAGTAGGGGTATACCGGGAGAGACCCAGTACTTC	CASRGIPGETQYF
TRBV6-5	TRBJ1-1	once	-	TGTGCCAGCAGCCGGGCCAGAGCCACTGAAGCTTTCTTT	CASSRARATEAFF
TRBV6-4	TRBJ2-4	-	-	TGTGCCAGCAGTGCAGAACTAGGAGCAGGAAACATTCAGTACTTC	CASSAELGAGNIQYF
TRBV6-4	TRBJ2-2	-	-	TGTGCCAGCAGTGACGGGGATACCGGGGAGCTGTTTTTT	CASSDGDTGELFF
TRBV14	TRBJ1-2	-	-	TGTGCCAGCAGCCAAGCGGGGTATGGCTACACCTTC	CASSQAGYGYTF
TRBV19	TRBJ1-5	-	-	TGTGCCAGTAGTATGGGGGCAAGCAATCAGCCCCAGCATTTT	CASSMGASNQPQHF
TRBV7-2	TRBJ1-3	-	-	TGTGCCAGCAGCGGAATGGTTGGAAACACCATATATTTT	CASSGMVGNTIYF
TRBV5-1	TRBJ2-2	-	-	TGCGCCAGCAGCTTGGATTCTCAGGGGCATTGGTCCGGGGAGCTGTTTTTT	CASSLDSQGHWSGELFF
TRBV7-2	TRBJ2-3	-	-	TGTGCCAGCAGCTTAGTCACGGGGAGAGCAGATACGCAGTATTTT	CASSLVTGRADTQYF
TRBV5-4	TRBJ2-7	-	-	TGTGCCAGCAGCTTACCGAGCGCGGGCTCCTACGAGCAGTACTTC	CASSLPSAGSYEQYF
TRBV5-3	TRBJ2-7	-	-	TGTGCCAGAAGCTTACTCCTCCATTTAGACTACGAGCAGTACTTC	CARSLLLHLDYEQYF
TRBV7-2	TRBJ1-2	-	TRBD1	TGTGCCAGCAGCCCGACAGGGCTTGGCTACACCTTC	CASSPTGLGYTF
TRBV28	TRBJ2-2	-	TRBD2	TGTGCCAGCAGTCTAACGGGACTAGGAACCGCCGGGGAGCTGTTTTTT	CASSLTGLGTAGELFF
TRBV6-6	TRBJ1-2	once	-	TGTGCCAGCAGTGAGGACGCGAGAGGCTACACCTTC	CASSEDARGYTF
TRBV7-9	TRBJ2-3	-	-	TGTGCCAGCAGCTCCAGTGTGGCAGATACGCAGTATTTT	CASSSSVADTQYF
TRBV11-1	TRBJ1-2	-	TRBD1	TGTGCCAGCAGCCCCTCCCAGGGACAGGGGTACGGTGGCTACACCTTC	CASSPSQGQGYGGYTF
TRBV5-6	TRBJ1-2	-	-	TGTGCCAGCAGCTTGGACAGGGTTGGAGGCTACACCTTC	CASSLDRVGGYTF
TRBV11-2	TRBJ1-6	-	-	TGTGCCAGCACCCCAGGGAGGTCCTATAATTCACCCCTCCACTTT	CASTPGRSYNSPLHF
TRBV5-1	TRBJ2-7	once	TRBD2	TGCGCCAGCAGCCGAGATAGCGGGGGGAACTCCTACGAGCAGTACTTC	CASSRDSGGNSYEQYF
TRBV23-1	TRBJ1-5	-	-	TGCGCCAGCAGTCAATTCAGAGGGCGGGAGAGGGATCAGCCCCAGCATTTT	CASSQFRGRERDQPQHF